The T cell receptor beta chain under discussion was sequenced for a study of T-cell reconstitution after alpha-beta-depleted transplantation in children. This clonotype appeared a few times. Library preparation (for TCRbeta) was performed with unique molecular identifiers. TCRdb called the PCR reads again in MiXCR, with one record for every CDR3 protein. The top ten clones hold around 6.2% of a sample with some 220,000 distinct CDR3 sequences, under 9.5% of them seen once. Germline V CDR1 and CDR2: SGHDT, YYEEEE. CDR3 size: 15 residues. V shed 7 bases and J 4 bases; nucleotides not matched to a gene: 14.

The sequence came from a human donor who donated a stem cell graft to a child with acute lymphoblastic leukemia. Sequenced material: PBMCs from the stem cell graft donor, taken from the stem cell graft. The chain joins TRBV5-6 to TRBJ2-7, with 7 bases that match TRBD2. The DNA of the CDR3 is TGTGCCAGCGGGCGGGGGAACACATTCTCGTACGAGCAGTACTTC. As protein: CASGRGNTFSYEQYF.